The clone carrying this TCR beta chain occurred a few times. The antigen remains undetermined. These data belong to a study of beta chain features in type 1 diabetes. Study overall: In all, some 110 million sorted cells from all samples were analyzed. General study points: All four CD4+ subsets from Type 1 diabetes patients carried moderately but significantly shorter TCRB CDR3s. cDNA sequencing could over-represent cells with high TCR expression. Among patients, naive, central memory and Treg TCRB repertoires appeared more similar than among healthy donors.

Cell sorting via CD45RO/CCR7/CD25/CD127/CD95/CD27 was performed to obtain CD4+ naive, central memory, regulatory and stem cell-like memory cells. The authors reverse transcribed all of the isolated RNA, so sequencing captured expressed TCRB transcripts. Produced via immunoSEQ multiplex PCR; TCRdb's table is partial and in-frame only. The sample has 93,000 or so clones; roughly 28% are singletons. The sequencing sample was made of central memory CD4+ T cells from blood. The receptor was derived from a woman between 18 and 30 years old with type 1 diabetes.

The CDR3 nucleotides read TGTGCCAGCAGCCGTCAGGGGAGGGGCACTGAAGCTTTCTTT. It specifies CASSRQGRGTEAFF. This chain uses TRBV7-9 with TRBJ1-1; tentative D call: TRBD1 (6 bases). Germline V gives CDR1 SEHNR, CDR2 FQNEAQ (reference sequence). CDR3 length: 14 residues. V was pared by 5 bases and J by 4 bases, with 14 bases between.